The 24 T cell receptor beta chains listed next were all sequenced from one sample in a study of T-cell reconstitution after alpha-beta-depleted transplantation in children. It was with unique molecular identifiers that the TCRbeta library was prepared. Each CDR3 protein is one row after TCRdb ran MiXCR on the PCR reads. In the table there are approximately 1,000,000 distinct CDR3 sequences, roughly 29% of which are singletons. Sequenced here: PBMCs, mostly from graft donor cells, sampled 360 days after TCRalphabeta/CD19-depleted stem cell transplant. The receptors were sampled from a boy under two years old who had a stem cell transplant for SCID, so the T cells may come from the graft donor.

The rearrangement uses TRBV4-1 and TRBJ2-7; D is possibly TRBD2 (5 bases). The germline CDR1 and CDR2 sequences are MGHRA and YSYEKL. The CDR3 extends over 15 amino acids. V lost 3 bases, J lost 3 bases, and 15 bases lay in between. DNA for the CDR3: TGCGCCAGCAGCCACCGATGGAGTGGGAGCTACGAGCAGTACTTC. Translating gives CASSHRWSGSYEQYF.

The chain employs TRBV12-3 or TRBV12-4 and TRBJ1-2; 10 nucleotides match TRBD1. V shed 7 bases, J shed 1 base, and the junction held 12 bases outside the gene matches. This CDR3 spans 17 amino acids. The CDR3: CASTNHRRDRGNYGYTF. The DNA for the CDR3 is TGTGCCAGCACTAATCATCGCCGGGACAGGGGTAACTATGGCTACACCTTC.

Only a few counts were recorded for this clonotype. The chain links TRBV28 to TRBJ2-2; 7 nucleotides align to TRBD1. V dropped 8 bases and J dropped 4; count of bases not matched to a gene: 1. Germline CDR1 is MDHEN and CDR2 is SYDVKM. The CDR3 is 12 amino acids. For the CDR3, the DNA is TGTGCCAGCGACAGGGCCACCGGGGAGCTGTTTTTT. This translates into CASDRATGELFF.

This clonotype came up a few times. The chain combines TRBV28 with TRBJ1-1; tentatively, D is TRBD1 (6 bases). The V end lost 4 bases, the J end lost 8 bases, and 14 bases lay between the germline ends. Germline lookup yields CDR1 MDHEN and CDR2 SYDVKM. The length of the CDR3 is 13 residues. CDR3 nucleotide sequence: TGTGCCAGCAGTTCCAACTGGGACAACGAAGCTTTCTTT. Encoded protein: CASSSNWDNEAFF.

The chain has TRBV29-1 and TRBJ2-7, with D unresolved. Per germline, CDR1 SQVTM and CDR2 ANQGSEA. This CDR3 has 13 residues. Trimming left V 2 bases short and J 1 base short, with 9 bases between. The CDR3 nucleotides are TGCAGCGTTGAAAGTCAGGAGTCCTACGAGCAGTACTTC. Encoded protein: CSVESQESYEQYF.

This chain links TRBV2 with TRBJ2-1; 9 positions match TRBD2. The trim removed 3 bases at V and 7 bases at J, leaving 4 bases unmatched. Per germline, CDR1 SNHLY and CDR2 FYNNEI. The CDR3 is made up of 14 amino acids. CDR3 DNA sequence: TGTGCCAGCAGTGACGCGGGGGGGTGGAATGAGCAGTTCTTC. Residues: CASSDAGGWNEQFF.

V usage is TRBV15 and J usage is TRBJ2-1; 10 nucleotides align to TRBD2. From germline, CDR1 is LNHNV and CDR2 YYDKDF (reference sequence). Germline trimming cut 7 bases from V and 5 bases from J; bases unmatched to any gene: 5. The CDR3 contains 14 residues. CDR3 amino acids: CATMGTSGDNEQFF. The CDR3 coding sequence is TGTGCCACCATGGGCACTAGCGGGGACAATGAGCAGTTCTTC. Complete variable domain (other parts from reference TRBV15 and TRBJ2-1): DAMVIQNPRYQVTQFGKPVTLSCSQTLNHNVMYWYQQKSSQAPKLLFHYYDKDFNNEADTPDNFQSRRPNTSFCFLDIRSPGLGDTAMYLCATMGTSGDNEQFFGPGTRLTVL.

This clonotype was seen a handful of times. This chain links TRBV13 with TRBJ1-6; D perhaps matches TRBD1 (5 bases). The V end lost 1 base, the J end lost 2 bases, and 6 bases lay between the germline ends. The germline V gene encodes CDR1 PRHDT and CDR2 FYEKMQ (reference sequence). There are 15 residues in the CDR3. The CDR3 region has the DNA TGTGCCAGCAGCTTAGCGGGGGCCTATAATTCACCCCTCCACTTT. Protein sequence: CASSLAGAYNSPLHF.

The V gene is TRBV20-1, the J gene TRBJ2-7, with a possible D match to TRBD2 (6 bases). The V and J ends lost 0 bases and 4 bases respectively, with 16 bases between them. Germline-derived CDR1 and CDR2 are DFQATT and SNEGSKA (reference sequence). The CDR3 runs 15 residues. CDR3 DNA: TGCAGTGCTAGAGATGGGCAGGGTCGGGGGTACGAGCAGTACTTC. Its translation is CSARDGQGRGYEQYF.

The chain employs TRBV7-2 and TRBJ2-3, with 11 bases that match TRBD2. The germline V gene has CDR1 SGHTA and CDR2 FQGNSA. Trimming took 5 bases from V and 0 from J; bases not matched to a gene: 4. This CDR3 has 16 amino acids. Written as DNA, the CDR3 is TGTGCCAGCAGCCAACGGACTAGCGGGAGCACAGATACGCAGTATTTT. It encodes CASSQRTSGSTDTQYF.

This clonotype was picked up a small number of times. The V gene is TRBV5-1, the J gene TRBJ2-1; a possible D gene is TRBD1 (6 bases). CDR1 is SGHRS, CDR2 YFSETQ, per germline. V lost 0 bases to trimming and J lost 6 bases, with 22 bases between them. The CDR3 is made up of 18 amino acids. The CDR3 DNA is TGCGCCAGCAGCTTGGCCCTAGGCTTCCACTCAGGGGCCAATGAGCAGTTCTTC. Translation: CASSLALGFHSGANEQFF.

Ten or more counts support this clonotype. J is TRBJ2-3 and V is TRBV5-1; D not certain. The CDR3 consists of 14 residues. The germline gives CDR1 SGHRS, CDR2 YFSETQ. Trimming removed 0 bases from V and 0 bases from J, with 5 bases in between. DNA for the CDR3: TGCGCCAGCAGCTTGGAGTTGAGCACAGATACGCAGTATTTT. This gives the protein CASSLELSTDTQYF. The variable domain in full, with the rest retrieved from reference TRBV5-1 and TRBJ2-3, is KAGVTQTPRYLIKTRGQQVTLSCSPISGHRSVSWYQQTPGQGLQFLFEYFSETQRNKGNFPGRFSGRQFSNSRSEMNVSTLELGDSALYLCASSLELSTDTQYFGPGTRLTVL.

This clonotype has a count of ten or more. The junction differs from germline at one of its ends, possibly a read error. The chain combines TRBV27 with TRBJ2-7; TRBD2 is a possible D gene (5 bases). CDR3 length: 13 amino acids. The germline V gene encodes CDR1 MNHEY and CDR2 SMNVEV (reference sequence). This CDR3 is CASSLSGIYEQYF. CDR3 coding DNA: TGTGCCAGCAGCTTATCGGGGATCTACGAGCAGTACTTC.

The CDR3 DNA reads as TGTGCCAGTAGTATCCCTAGCGGGGGGGCCGATGAGCAGTTCTTC. This encodes CASSIPSGGADEQFF. The rearrangement links TRBV19 to TRBJ2-1; 12 nucleotides align to TRBD2. CDR1 LNHDA and CDR2 SQIVND come from the germline V gene (reference sequence). The CDR3 covers 15 residues. Trimming took 3 bases from V and 8 from J; bases not matched to a gene: 5.

This clonotype showed up just a few times. The chain couples TRBV12-3 or TRBV12-4 to TRBJ1-5, with D uncertain. V lost 2 bases and J 7 bases, leaving 9 bases between the germline ends. This CDR3 region has 13 residues. CDR3 nucleotides: TGTGCCAGCAGTTTACGGTCGGACCAGCCCCAGCATTTT. This codes for CASSLRSDQPQHF.

The chain recombines TRBV20-1 with TRBJ2-3; TRBD1 agrees at 9 bases. CDR3 length: 13 amino acids. The germline CDR1 and CDR2 sequences are DFQATT and SNEGSKA (reference sequence). The J segment lost 1 base and the V segment lost 6 bases, leaving 2 bases of the junction unmatched. For the CDR3, the DNA is TGCAGTGCCGACAGGGGGGGCACAGATACGCAGTATTTT. It translates to CSADRGGTDTQYF.

The chain joins TRBV27 to TRBJ2-2; 8 nucleotides align to TRBD1. Germline V gene lookup returns CDR1 MNHEY and CDR2 SMNVEV (reference sequence). Trimming at V came to 6 bases and at J to 1 base, leaving 4 bases not matched to a gene. The CDR3 consists of 15 residues. This CDR3 reads CASRTGGKNTGELFF. CDR3 nucleotides: TGTGCCAGCAGAACAGGGGGGAAGAACACCGGGGAGCTGTTTTTT.

This clonotype was counted a few times. CDR3 DNA sequence: TGCAGTGCTAGCTCTGCTGGTTATTACGAGCAGTACTTC. It encodes CSASSAGYYEQYF. The chain uses TRBV20-1 and TRBJ2-7, with D hard to call. Germline-derived CDR1 and CDR2 are DFQATT and SNEGSKA (reference sequence). Trimming shortened V by 3 bases and J by 4 bases, and 13 bases separated the two germline ends. This CDR3 comprises 13 residues.

V and J are TRBV7-9 and TRBJ2-7; D perhaps matches TRBD1 (5 bases). V was shortened by 5 bases and J by 9 bases, with 11 bases between the two germline ends. This CDR3 is 11 amino acids long. Germline values: CDR1 SEHNR, CDR2 FQNEAQ (reference sequence). For the CDR3, the DNA is TGTGCCAGCAGCGGGGCCGATTCGCAGTACTTC. Amino acid sequence: CASSGADSQYF.

CDR3 in DNA: TGTGCCACCAGCAGAGCCTTCGGACAGGGGGCTGGTGTTGTGGCCTACGAGCAGTACTTC. Amino acids: CATSRAFGQGAGVVAYEQYF. V is TRBV15 and J is TRBJ2-7, with 11 bases that match TRBD1. Germline-derived CDR1 and CDR2 are LNHNV and YYDKDF (reference sequence). The trim removed 1 base at V and 2 bases at J, leaving 16 bases unmatched. The CDR3 is made up of 20 amino acids. The complete variable domain, with remaining parts taken from reference TRBV15 and TRBJ2-7, reads DAMVIQNPRYQVTQFGKPVTLSCSQTLNHNVMYWYQQKSSQAPKLLFHYYDKDFNNEADTPDNFQSRRPNTSFCFLDIRSPGLGDTAMYLCATSRAFGQGAGVVAYEQYFGPGTRLTVT.

This clonotype has only a few counts. The chain couples TRBV29-1 to TRBJ2-7; 9 bases map to TRBD1. Trimming at V came to 2 bases and at J to 5 bases, leaving 7 bases not matched to a gene. The CDR3 covers 14 residues. Germline values: CDR1 SQVTM, CDR2 ANQGSEA. In DNA, the CDR3 is TGCAGCGTTGAACACGGGACAGGGTCTCACGAGCAGTACTTC. Protein sequence: CSVEHGTGSHEQYF.

This sequence joins TRBV30 and TRBJ2-2; 10 positions match TRBD2. V lost 3 bases and J lost 3; bases outside the gene matches: 4. Germline CDR1 is GTSNPN and CDR2 is SVGIG (reference sequence). This CDR3 comprises 15 residues. The CDR3 reads CAWRRGTSDTGELFF. The DNA for the CDR3 is TGTGCCTGGAGAAGGGGGACTAGCGACACCGGGGAGCTGTTTTTT.

The V gene is TRBV30, the J gene TRBJ2-1; TRBD1 is a possible D gene (5 bases). V was clipped by 1 base and J by 4 bases, with 5 bases between them. The CDR3 has 12 amino acids. Germline V CDR1 and CDR2: GTSNPN, SVGIG (reference sequence). The CDR3 spells CAWSGQYNEQFF. As DNA, the CDR3 is TGTGCCTGGAGTGGACAGTACAATGAGCAGTTCTTC.

The chain recombines TRBV2 with TRBJ2-3, with 7 bases identical to TRBD1. The V gene's germline CDR1 is SNHLY and CDR2 FYNNEI. The junction had 10 bases not matched to a gene; V was cut back by 6 bases and J by 7 bases. This CDR3 is built from 14 residues. Here the CDR3 DNA reads TGTGCCAGCAGGTGGCTCAGGGGGTCGCATACGCAGTATTTT. It specifies CASRWLRGSHTQYF.